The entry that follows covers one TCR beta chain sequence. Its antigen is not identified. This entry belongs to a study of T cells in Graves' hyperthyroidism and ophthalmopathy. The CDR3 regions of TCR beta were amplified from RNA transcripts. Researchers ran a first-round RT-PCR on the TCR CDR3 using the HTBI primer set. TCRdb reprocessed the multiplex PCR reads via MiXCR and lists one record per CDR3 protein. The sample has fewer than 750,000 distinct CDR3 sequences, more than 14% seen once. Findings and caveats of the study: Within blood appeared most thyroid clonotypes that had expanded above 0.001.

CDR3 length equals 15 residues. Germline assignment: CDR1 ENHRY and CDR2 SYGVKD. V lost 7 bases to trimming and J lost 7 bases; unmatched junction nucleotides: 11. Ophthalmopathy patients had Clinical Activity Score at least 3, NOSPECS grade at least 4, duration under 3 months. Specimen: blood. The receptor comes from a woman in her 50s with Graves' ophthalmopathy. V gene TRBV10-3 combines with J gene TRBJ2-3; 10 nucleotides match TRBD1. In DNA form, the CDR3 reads TGTGCCATCAACGACAGGGGGCCCTCCGGTTATACGCAGTATTTT. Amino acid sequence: CAINDRGPSGYTQYF.